This T cell receptor beta chain derives from a study of CD8+CD57+ T cells in acquired aplastic anemia. Study background: Sorted CD4+ and CD8+ cell DNA averaged around 3.3 ug.

Notes on the study in general: Overlapping CD8+ CDR3 repertoires of patients and controls contained some 30 shared sequences.

Genomic DNA served as template for TCR beta VDJ and CDR3 profiling. TCRdb ran MiXCR on the reads and lists one entry per CDR3 protein. The sample records about 150,000 distinct CDR3 sequences, just over 50% being singletons. Patients sequenced had flow cytometry evidence of CD8+CD57+ cell expansion. Concerning this clonotype itself: Its antigen is unidentified.

Sequenced: sorted CD4+, CD8+, or CD8+CD57+ T cells (not recorded which) from PBMCs. This TCR was sampled from a human donor with aplastic anemia.

The CDR3 DNA sequence: TGCGCCAGCAGCGGCAGGGGGGGCTCCGAGCAGTACTTC. This sequence encodes CASSGRGGSEQYF. The chain carries TRBV5-1 and TRBJ2-7, with D perhaps assigned TRBD1 or TRBD2 (7 bases each). V was clipped by 4 bases and J by 6 bases, with 14 bases between them. CDR1 is SGHRS and CDR2 is YFSETQ in the germline V gene. This CDR3 has 13 amino acids. Supplemented by reference TRBV5-1 and TRBJ2-7, the full variable domain reads KAGVTQTPRYLIKTRGQQVTLSCSPISGHRSVSWYQQTPGQGLQFLFEYFSETQRNKGNFPGRFSGRQFSNSRSEMNVSTLELGDSALYLCASSGRGGSEQYFGPGTRLTVT.